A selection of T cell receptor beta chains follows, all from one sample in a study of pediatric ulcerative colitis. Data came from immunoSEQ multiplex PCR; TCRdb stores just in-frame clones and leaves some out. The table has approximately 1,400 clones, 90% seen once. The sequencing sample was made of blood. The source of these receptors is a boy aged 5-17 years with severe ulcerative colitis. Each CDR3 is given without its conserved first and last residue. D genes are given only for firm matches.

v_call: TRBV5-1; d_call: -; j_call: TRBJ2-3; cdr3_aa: ASSLDPPRREWTDTQY
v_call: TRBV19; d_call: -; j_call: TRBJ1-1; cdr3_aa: ASSIGRLNTEAF
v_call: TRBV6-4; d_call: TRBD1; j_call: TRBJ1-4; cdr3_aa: ASSEGTGNEKLF
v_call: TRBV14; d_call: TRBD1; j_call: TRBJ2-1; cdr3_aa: ASSQGRTGGAGLPYNEQF
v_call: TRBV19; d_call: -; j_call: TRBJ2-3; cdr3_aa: ASSITSSFTDTQY
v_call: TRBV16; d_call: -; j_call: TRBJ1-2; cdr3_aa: ASSHDFVRKTYGYT
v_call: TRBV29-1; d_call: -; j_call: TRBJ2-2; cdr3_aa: SVVSGDGELF
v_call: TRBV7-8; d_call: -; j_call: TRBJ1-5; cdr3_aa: ASSLGGGGASNQPQH
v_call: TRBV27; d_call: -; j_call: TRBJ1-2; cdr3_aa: ASTSSGQVNYGYT
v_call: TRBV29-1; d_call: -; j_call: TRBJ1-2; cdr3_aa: SVEEARGGYT
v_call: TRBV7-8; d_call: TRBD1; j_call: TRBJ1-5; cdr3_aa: ASSLSGTASTEPQH
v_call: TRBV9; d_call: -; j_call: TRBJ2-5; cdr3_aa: ASSVLGDGQETQY
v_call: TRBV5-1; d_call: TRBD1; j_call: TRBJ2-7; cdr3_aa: ASSGDRANEQY
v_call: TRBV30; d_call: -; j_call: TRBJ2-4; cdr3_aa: AWRSGGTIAKNIQY
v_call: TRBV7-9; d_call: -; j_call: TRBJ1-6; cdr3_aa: ASSFKESYNSPLH
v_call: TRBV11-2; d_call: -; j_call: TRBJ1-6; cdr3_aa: ASSAAFDGSSYNSPLH
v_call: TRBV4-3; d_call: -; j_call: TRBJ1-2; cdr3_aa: ASSQDQRVDYGYT
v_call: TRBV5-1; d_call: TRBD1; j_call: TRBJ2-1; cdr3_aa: ASSFPPGQGGRNSYNEQF
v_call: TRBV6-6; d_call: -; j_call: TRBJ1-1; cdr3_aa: ASSYLGGPTETEAF
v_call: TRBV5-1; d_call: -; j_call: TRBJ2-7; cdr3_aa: ASSPTEGYEQY
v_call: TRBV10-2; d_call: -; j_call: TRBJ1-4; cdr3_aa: ASSEGVGTTNEKLF
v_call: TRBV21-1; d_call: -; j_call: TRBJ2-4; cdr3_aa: ASASGLPSKNIQY
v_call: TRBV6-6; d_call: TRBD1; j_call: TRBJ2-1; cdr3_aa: ASSEQGASNEQF
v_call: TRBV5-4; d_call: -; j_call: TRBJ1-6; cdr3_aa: ASTIQEGNSPLH
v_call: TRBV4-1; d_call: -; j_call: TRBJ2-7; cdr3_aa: ASSPGQPRGNEQY
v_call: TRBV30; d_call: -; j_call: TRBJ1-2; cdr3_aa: ATDRGGAGYT
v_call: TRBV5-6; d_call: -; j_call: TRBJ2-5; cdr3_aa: ASTDSQETQY
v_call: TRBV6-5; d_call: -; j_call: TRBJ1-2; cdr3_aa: ASSQTGYGYT
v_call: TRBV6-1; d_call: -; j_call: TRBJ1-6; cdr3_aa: ASSDRAGSPLH
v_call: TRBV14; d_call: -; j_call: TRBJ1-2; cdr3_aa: ASSQVGRGYT
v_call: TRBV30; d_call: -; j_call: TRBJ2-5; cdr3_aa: AWSGGFQETQY
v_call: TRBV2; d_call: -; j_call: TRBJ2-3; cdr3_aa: ASMGTGRQVQY
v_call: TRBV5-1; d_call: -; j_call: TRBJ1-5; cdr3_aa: ASSLDLDQPQH
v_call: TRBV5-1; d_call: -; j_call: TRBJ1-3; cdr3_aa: ASSMDSSSGNTIY
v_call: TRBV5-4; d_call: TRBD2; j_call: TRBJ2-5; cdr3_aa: ASTRGGAQETQY
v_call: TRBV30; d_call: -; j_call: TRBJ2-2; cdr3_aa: AWNLQGPGELF
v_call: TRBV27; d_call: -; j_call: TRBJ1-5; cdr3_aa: ASSLGSYQPQH
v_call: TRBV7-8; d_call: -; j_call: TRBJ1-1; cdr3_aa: ASRHPNTEAF
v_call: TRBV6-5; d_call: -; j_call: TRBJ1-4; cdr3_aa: ASSYSYLRTEKLF
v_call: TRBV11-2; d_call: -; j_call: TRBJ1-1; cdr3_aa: ASSSQMNTEAF
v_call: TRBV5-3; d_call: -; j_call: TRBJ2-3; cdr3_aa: ARSFDLARADTQY
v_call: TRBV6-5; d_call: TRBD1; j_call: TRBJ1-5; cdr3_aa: ASSWDRNQPQH
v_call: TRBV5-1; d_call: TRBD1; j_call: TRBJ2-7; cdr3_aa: ASSMAGTDSYEQY
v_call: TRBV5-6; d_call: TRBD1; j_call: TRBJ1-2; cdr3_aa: ASSFIWGQGANGYT
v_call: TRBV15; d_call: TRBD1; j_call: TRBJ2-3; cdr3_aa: ATSRETGGPDTQY
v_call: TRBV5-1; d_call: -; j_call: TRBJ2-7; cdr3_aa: ASSLRGPLGDEQY
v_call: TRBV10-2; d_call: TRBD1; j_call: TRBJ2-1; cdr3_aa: ASSVGTGPRGEQF
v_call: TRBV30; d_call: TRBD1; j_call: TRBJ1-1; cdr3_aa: AWSVYTGTGTEAF